This TCR beta chain emerged from a study of siplizumab effects on memory and regulatory T cells. Trimming cost V 10 bases and J 3 bases, with 16 bases left between them. This CDR3 is 13 amino acids long. Germline CDR1 MNHNS, CDR2 SASEGT. Study-wide results and caveats: Naive T cells were seen as more diverse than memory cells and as major alloresponse contributors. The authors mapped only a minor fraction of alloreactive clones to unstimulated subsets. About 80-96% of proliferating CD4+ or CD8+ clones had no assignable naive or memory phenotype.

Concerning this clone: Antigen specificity is unknown.

The assay was immunoSEQ multiplex PCR, and TCRdb's table has in-frame clones only and misses some. In the table there are 90,000 to 120,000 clones, about 93% of which are singletons. V and J are TRBV6-1 and TRBJ2-7; D is uncertain. Sequencing was carried out using Tregs sorted from blood. The sequence was obtained from a human donor in good health. CDR3 in amino acids: CATKDRLHYEQYF. CDR3 nucleotide sequence: TGTGCCACCAAAGATCGTCTACACTACGAGCAGTACTTC.